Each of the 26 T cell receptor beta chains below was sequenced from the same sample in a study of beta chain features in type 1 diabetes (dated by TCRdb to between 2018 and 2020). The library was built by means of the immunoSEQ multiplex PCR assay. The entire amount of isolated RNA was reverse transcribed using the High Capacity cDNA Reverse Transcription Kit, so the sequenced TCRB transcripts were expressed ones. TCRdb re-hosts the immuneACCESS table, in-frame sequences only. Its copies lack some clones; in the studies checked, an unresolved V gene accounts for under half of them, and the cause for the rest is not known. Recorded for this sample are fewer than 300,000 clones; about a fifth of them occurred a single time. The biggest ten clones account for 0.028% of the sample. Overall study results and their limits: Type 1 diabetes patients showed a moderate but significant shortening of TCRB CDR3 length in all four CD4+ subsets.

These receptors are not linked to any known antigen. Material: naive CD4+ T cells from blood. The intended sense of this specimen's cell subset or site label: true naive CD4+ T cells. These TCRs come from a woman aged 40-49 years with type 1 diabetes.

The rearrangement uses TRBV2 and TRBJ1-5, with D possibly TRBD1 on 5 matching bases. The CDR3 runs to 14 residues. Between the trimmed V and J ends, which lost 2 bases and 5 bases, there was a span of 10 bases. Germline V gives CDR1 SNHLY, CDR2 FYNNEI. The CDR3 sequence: CASSEKTEYQPQHF. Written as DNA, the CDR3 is TGTGCCAGCAGTGAAAAGACAGAATATCAGCCCCAGCATTTT.

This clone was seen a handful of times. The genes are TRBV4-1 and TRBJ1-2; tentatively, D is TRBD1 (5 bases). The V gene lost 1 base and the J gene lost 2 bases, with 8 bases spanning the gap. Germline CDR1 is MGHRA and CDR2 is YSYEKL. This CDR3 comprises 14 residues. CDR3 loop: CASSQGQTNYGYTF. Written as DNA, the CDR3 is TGCGCCAGCAGCCAAGGACAGACCAACTATGGCTACACCTTC.

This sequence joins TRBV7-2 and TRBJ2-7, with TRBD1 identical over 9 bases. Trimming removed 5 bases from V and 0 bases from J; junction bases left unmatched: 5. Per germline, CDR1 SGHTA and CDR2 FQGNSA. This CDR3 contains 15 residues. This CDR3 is CASSQETGGSYEQYF. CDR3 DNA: TGTGCCAGCAGCCAGGAGACAGGGGGCTCCTACGAGCAGTACTTC. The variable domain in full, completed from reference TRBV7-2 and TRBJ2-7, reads GAGVSQSPSNKVTEKGKDVELRCDPISGHTALYWYRQSLGQGLEFLIYFQGNSAPDKSGLPSDRFSAERTGGSVSTLTIQRTQQEDSAVYLCASSQETGGSYEQYFGPGTRLTVT.

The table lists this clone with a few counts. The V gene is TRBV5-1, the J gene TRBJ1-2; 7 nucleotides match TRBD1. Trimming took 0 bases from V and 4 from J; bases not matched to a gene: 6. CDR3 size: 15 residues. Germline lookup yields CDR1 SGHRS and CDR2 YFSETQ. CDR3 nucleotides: TGCGCCAGCAGCTTGGATGGGACAGCTGCCTATGGCTACACCTTC. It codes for CASSLDGTAAYGYTF.

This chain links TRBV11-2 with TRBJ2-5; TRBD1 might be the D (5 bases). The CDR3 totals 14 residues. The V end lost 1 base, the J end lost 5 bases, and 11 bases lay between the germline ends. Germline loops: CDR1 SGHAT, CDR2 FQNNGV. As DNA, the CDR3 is TGTGCCAGCAGCTTAGTCCAGGGCATGGAGACCCAGTACTTC. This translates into CASSLVQGMETQYF.

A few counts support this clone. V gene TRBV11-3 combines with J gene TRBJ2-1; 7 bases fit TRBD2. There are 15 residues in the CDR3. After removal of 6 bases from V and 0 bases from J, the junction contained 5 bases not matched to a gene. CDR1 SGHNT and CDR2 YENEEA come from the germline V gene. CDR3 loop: CASSPSGLSYNEQFF. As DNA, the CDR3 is TGTGCCAGCAGTCCTAGCGGTCTCTCCTACAATGAGCAGTTCTTC. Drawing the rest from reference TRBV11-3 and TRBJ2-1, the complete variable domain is EAGVVQSPRYKIIEKKQPVAFWCNPISGHNTLYWYLQNLGQGPELLIRYENEEAVDDSQLPKDRFSAERLKGVDSTLKIQPAELGDSAVYLCASSPSGLSYNEQFFGPGTRLTVL.

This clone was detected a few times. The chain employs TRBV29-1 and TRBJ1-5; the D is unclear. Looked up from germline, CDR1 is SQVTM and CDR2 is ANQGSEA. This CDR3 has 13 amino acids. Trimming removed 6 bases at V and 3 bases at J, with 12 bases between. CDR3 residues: CSVLQQHNQPQHF. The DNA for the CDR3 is TGCAGCGTCCTCCAACAGCACAATCAGCCCCAGCATTTT.

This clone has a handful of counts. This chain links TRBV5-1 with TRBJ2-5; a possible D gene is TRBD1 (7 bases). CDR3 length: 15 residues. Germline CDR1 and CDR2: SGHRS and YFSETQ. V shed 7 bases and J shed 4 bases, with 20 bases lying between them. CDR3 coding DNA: TGCGCCAGCTCGATCACAGGGGAGGTGCGAGAGACCCAGTACTTC. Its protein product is CASSITGEVRETQYF.

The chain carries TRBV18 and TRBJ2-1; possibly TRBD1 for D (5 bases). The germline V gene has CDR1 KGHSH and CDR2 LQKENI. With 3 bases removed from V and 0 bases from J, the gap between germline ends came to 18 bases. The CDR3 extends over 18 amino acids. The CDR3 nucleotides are TGTGCCAGCTCACCCCAGGGTAGGTCTTCGGGCTCCTACAATGAGCAGTTCTTC. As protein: CASSPQGRSSGSYNEQFF.

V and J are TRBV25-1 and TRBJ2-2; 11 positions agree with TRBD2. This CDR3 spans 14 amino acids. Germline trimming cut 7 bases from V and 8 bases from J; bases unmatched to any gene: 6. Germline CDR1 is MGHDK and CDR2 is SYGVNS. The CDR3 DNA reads TGTGCCAGCACCCGAACTAGCGGGAGTGGGGAGCTGTTTTTT. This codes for CASTRTSGSGELFF.

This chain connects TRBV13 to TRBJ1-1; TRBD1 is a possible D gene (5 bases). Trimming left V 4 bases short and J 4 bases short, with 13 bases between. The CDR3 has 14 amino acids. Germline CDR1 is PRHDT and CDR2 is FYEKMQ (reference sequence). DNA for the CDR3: TGTGCCAGCAGCTGGAGGGGAAAGGGCACTGAAGCTTTCTTT. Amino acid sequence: CASSWRGKGTEAFF.

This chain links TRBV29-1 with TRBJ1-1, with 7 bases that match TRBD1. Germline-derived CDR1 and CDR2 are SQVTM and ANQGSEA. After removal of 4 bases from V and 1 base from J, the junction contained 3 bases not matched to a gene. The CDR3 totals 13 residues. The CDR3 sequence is CSVVGTANTEAFF. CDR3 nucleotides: TGCAGCGTTGTCGGGACAGCGAACACTGAAGCTTTCTTT. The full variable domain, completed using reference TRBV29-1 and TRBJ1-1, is SAVISQKPSRDICQRGTSLTIQCQVDSQVTMMFWYRQQPGQSLTLIATANQGSEATYESGFVIDKFPISRPNLTFSTLTVSNMSPEDSSIYLCSVVGTANTEAFFGQGTRLTVV.

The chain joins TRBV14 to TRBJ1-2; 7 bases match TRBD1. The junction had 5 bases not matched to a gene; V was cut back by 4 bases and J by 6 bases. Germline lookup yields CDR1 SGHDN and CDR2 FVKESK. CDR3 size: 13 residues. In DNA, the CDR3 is TGTGCCAGCAGCCCTCCCGGGACAGATGGCTACACCTTC. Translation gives CASSPPGTDGYTF. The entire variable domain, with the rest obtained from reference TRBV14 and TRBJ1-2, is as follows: EAGVTQFPSHSVIEKGQTVTLRCDPISGHDNLYWYRRVMGKEIKFLLHFVKESKQDESGMPNNRFLAERTGGTYSTLKVQPAELEDSGVYFCASSPPGTDGYTFGSGTRLTVV.

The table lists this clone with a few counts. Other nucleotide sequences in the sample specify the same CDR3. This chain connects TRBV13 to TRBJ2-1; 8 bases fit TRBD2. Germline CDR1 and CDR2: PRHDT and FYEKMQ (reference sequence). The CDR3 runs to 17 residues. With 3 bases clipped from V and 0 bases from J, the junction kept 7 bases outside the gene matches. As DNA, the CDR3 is TGTGCCAGCAGCTTTAGGGCGGGAGGCCCCTCCTACAATGAGCAGTTCTTC. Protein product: CASSFRAGGPSYNEQFF.

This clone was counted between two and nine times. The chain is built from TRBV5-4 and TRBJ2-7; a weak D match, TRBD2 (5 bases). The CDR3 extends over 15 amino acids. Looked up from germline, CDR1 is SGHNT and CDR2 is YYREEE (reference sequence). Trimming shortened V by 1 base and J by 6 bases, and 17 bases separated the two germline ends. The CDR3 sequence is CASSLSVGASPEQYF. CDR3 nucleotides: TGTGCCAGCAGCTTGTCGGTGGGAGCTTCTCCCGAGCAGTACTTC.

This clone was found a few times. The CDR3 nucleotides are TGTGCCAGCAGCTTAGCGCTCCAGGGGGAGACCCAGTACTTC. Translated, it gives CASSLALQGETQYF. This chain uses TRBV7-9 with TRBJ2-5; possible D gene TRBD1, 6 bases. The V gene lost 0 bases and the J gene lost 5 bases, with 10 bases spanning the gap. CDR3 length: 14 amino acids. Germline CDR1 reads SEHNR; CDR2 reads FQNEAQ (reference sequence).

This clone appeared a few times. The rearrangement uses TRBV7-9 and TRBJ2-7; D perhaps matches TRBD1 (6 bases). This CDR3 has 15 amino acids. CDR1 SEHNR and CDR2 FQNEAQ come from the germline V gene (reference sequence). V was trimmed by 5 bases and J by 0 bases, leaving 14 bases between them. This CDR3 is CASSPGQMSSYEQYF. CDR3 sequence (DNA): TGTGCCAGCAGCCCCGGACAGATGAGCTCCTACGAGCAGTACTTC.

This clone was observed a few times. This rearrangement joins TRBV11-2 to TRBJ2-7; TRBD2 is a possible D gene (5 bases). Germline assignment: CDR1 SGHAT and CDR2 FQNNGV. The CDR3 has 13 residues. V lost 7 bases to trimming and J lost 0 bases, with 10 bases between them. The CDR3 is CASKRISSYEQYF. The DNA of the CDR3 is TGTGCCAGCAAGCGGATTAGCTCCTACGAGCAGTACTTC.

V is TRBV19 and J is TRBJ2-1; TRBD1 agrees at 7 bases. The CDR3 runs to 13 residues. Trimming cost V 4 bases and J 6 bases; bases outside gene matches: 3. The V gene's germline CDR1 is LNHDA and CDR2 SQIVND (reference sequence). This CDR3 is CASSTTGVNEQFF. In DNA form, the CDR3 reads TGTGCCAGTAGTACTACAGGGGTCAATGAGCAGTTCTTC.

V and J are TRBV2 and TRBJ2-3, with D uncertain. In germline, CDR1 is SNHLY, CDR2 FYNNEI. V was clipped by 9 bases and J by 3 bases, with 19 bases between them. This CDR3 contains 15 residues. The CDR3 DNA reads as TGTGCCAGACAAAATCCAAGCGACCAGACAGATACGCAGTATTTT. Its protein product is CARQNPSDQTDTQYF.

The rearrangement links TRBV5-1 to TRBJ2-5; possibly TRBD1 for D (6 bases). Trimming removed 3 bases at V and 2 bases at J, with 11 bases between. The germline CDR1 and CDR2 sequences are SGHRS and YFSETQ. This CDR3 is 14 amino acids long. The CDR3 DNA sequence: TGCGCCAGCAGCTCGGGACACCTTCAAGAGACCCAGTACTTC. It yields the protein CASSSGHLQETQYF. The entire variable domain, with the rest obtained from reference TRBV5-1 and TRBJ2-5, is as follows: KAGVTQTPRYLIKTRGQQVTLSCSPISGHRSVSWYQQTPGQGLQFLFEYFSETQRNKGNFPGRFSGRQFSNSRSEMNVSTLELGDSALYLCASSSGHLQETQYFGPGTRLLVL.

The CDR3 bases are TGTGCCAGCTCACCACGGCACCAAGAGACCCAGTACTTC. Translation gives CASSPRHQETQYF. The J gene is TRBJ2-5, the V gene TRBV18; D is undetermined. Trimming took off 1 base at V and 0 bases at J, with 3 bases between the two ends. Germline values: CDR1 KGHSH, CDR2 LQKENI. This CDR3 comprises 13 residues.

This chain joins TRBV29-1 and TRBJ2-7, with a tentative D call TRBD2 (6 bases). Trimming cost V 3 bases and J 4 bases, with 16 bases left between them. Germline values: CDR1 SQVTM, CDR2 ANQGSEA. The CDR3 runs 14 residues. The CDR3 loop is CSVEIAGIDYEQYF. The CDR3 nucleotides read TGCAGCGTTGAGATTGCGGGAATTGATTACGAGCAGTACTTC.

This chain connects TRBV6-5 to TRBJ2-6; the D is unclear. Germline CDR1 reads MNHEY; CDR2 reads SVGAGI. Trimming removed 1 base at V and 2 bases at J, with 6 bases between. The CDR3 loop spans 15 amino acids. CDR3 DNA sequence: TGTGCCAGCAGTTACTTGCAGGCTGGGGCCAACGTCCTGACTTTC. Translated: CASSYLQAGANVLTF.

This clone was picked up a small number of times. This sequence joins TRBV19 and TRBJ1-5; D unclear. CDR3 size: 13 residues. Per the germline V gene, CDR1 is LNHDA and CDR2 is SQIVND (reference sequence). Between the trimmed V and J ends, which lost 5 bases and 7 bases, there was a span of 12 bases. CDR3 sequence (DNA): TGTGCCAGTAGTTGGACTGCAGTCCAGCCCCAGCATTTT. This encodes CASSWTAVQPQHF.

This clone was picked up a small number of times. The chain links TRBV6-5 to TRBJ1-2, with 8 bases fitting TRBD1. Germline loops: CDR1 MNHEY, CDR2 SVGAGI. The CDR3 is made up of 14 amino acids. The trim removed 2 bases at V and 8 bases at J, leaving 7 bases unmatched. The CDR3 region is CASSYGQGRGGYTF. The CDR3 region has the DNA TGTGCCAGCAGTTACGGACAGGGAAGGGGGGGCTACACCTTC.